The following is a T cell receptor beta chain sequence with its context. Its antigen is as yet unknown. This sample is part of a study of OX40 agonist ivuxolimab in advanced cancers. The table came from immunoSEQ multiplex PCR; TCRdb's copy has only in-frame clones and leaves some out. Among 55,000 to 70,000 clones listed, roughly 84% were seen once. With autoimmune disease history or systemic immunosuppression, patients were excluded. Blood draws occurred at baseline, cycle 4 day 1, and cycle 7 day 1. CDR1 and CDR2 (germline): SGHRS, YFSETQ. The CDR3 totals 15 residues. Trimming took off 0 bases at V and 3 bases at J, with 12 bases between the two ends. Study results and limitations: CD4+ and CD8+ T cells in blood underwent clonal expansion by week 6 at 0.1 to 3.0 mg/kg.

The chain links TRBV5-1 to TRBJ2-5, with D maybe TRBD1 (5 bases). The sample here was CD4+ or CD8+ T cells sorted from blood, taken in a trial of the OX40 agonist ivuxolimab. This receptor was identified in an adult with an advanced solid tumor such as melanoma, head and neck, liver or kidney cancer. CDR3 coding DNA: TGCGCCAGCAGCTTGGACCTAGGGGCGGAAGAGACCCAGTACTTC. Its protein is CASSLDLGAEETQYF.